This TCR beta chain is drawn from a study of cytomegalovirus exposure and HLA in healthy donors. The PCR had 60 Vbeta and 13 Jbeta primers. Assay: immunoSEQ multiplex PCR; the TCRdb copy retains only in-frame clones and omits some. Altogether roughly 60,000 clones are present, around 78% being singletons, with the ten largest covering approximately 1.3%. This clone was seen a few times. Other DNA variants within this sample encode the same CDR3. V shed 1 base and J shed 2 bases, with 6 bases lying between them. The CDR3 is 13 residues long. From germline, CDR1 is SGHRS and CDR2 YFSETQ. The chain links TRBV5-1 to TRBJ2-5, with D hard to call. The receptor was isolated from a female donor in good health and CMV-seronegative. Sequencing was done on a sample of PBMCs. The CDR3 loop reads CASSLTVQETQYF. In DNA, the CDR3 is TGCGCCAGCAGCTTGACAGTTCAAGAGACCCAGTACTTC.